These T cell receptor beta chains were read from a single sample in a study of patients and donors after allogeneic stem cell transplantation. TCRdb ran MiXCR on the RT-PCR reads and lists one entry per CDR3 protein. The sample holds under 35,000 distinct CDR3 sequences, roughly a third seen once. Sequencing was done on a sample of blood, either unsorted or a sorted T cell fraction (not recorded which). The receptors stem from a human donor who was either an allogeneic HSCT recipient or a stem cell or donor lymphocyte infusion donor (not recorded which). It is not recorded whose cells these are; they may come from a transplant donor. CDR3s include the opening cysteine and the closing phenylalanine or tryptophan. Fields, in order: V gene, clone size, D gene, J gene, CDR3 protein, CDR3 DNA. The D gene is left open where the match is weak. The size field is filled for only some rows; it gives once, few, many or a size class.

TRBV5-1	few	TRBD1	TRBJ1-3	CASSLDGTARNTIYF	TGCGCCAGCAGCTTGGACGGGACAGCGAGAAACACCATATATTTT
TRBV5-1	once	.	TRBJ1-1	CASSLDGSGTNTEAFF	TGCGCCAGCAGCTTGGATGGGTCAGGAACGAACACTGAAGCTTTCTTT
TRBV4-3	few	.	TRBJ2-1	CASSQGPRDEQFF	TGCGCCAGCAGCCAGGGCCCGCGTGATGAGCAGTTCTTC
TRBV29-1	.	TRBD1	TRBJ1-1	CSVDPGQEDAFF	TGCAGCGTAGATCCGGGACAGGAAGATGCTTTCTTT
TRBV7-9	few	TRBD1	TRBJ1-2	CASIGTGWYGYTF	TGTGCCAGCATTGGGACAGGGTGGTATGGCTACACCTTC
TRBV7-7	few	.	TRBJ2-5	CASSLAPEETQYF	TGTGCCAGCAGCTTAGCGCCGGAAGAGACCCAGTACTTC
TRBV10-3	.	.	TRBJ2-3	CAISDPRGSPDTQYF	TGTGCCATCAGTGATCCTAGGGGAAGCCCAGATACGCAGTATTTT
TRBV7-2	.	TRBD1	TRBJ1-2	CASSLTGGRDYGYTF	TGTGCCAGCAGCTTGACAGGGGGACGGGACTATGGCTACACCTTC
TRBV6-2/TRBV6-3	.	.	TRBJ2-2	CASRFSGSGELFF	TGTGCCAGCAGATTTTCAGGGTCCGGGGAGCTGTTTTTT
TRBV4-3	.	.	TRBJ1-1	CASSQDFGFAVTEAFF	TGCGCCAGCAGCCAAGATTTTGGGTTTGCGGTCACTGAAGCTTTCTTT
TRBV7-9	medium-sized	.	TRBJ1-2	CASSFSGGNYGYTF	TGTGCCAGCAGCTTCAGCGGGGGAAACTATGGCTACACCTTC
TRBV10-3	.	TRBD2	TRBJ2-3	CAISDIAGGDTDTQYF	TGTGCCATCAGTGATATAGCGGGAGGTGACACAGATACGCAGTATTTT
TRBV7-9	few	TRBD2	TRBJ2-1	CASSGDYYNEQFF	TGTGCCAGCAGCGGGGACTACTACAATGAGCAGTTCTTC
TRBV27	.	.	TRBJ1-3	CASSLSIGSGNTIYF	TGTGCCAGCAGTTTATCGATCGGGTCCGGAAACACCATATATTTT
TRBV6-5	few	.	TRBJ1-2	CASSYEGTVGYTF	TGTGCCAGCAGTTACGAGGGGACCGTTGGCTACACCTTC
TRBV7-9	few	.	TRBJ1-1	CASSLIRPFNTEAFF	TGTGCCAGCAGCTTAATTCGCCCGTTTAACACTGAAGCTTTCTTT
TRBV5-1	.	.	TRBJ1-2	CASSLDRGQGYTF	TGCGCCAGCAGCTTGGACAGAGGGCAGGGCTACACCTTC
TRBV7-9	.	.	TRBJ1-1	CARSTRGTEAFF	TGTGCCAGAAGCACAAGGGGTACTGAAGCTTTCTTT
TRBV3-1	few	TRBD2	TRBJ2-1	CASSLYAGVGNEQFF	TGTGCCAGCAGCCTTTACGCGGGGGTCGGCAATGAGCAGTTCTTC
TRBV2	.	TRBD2	TRBJ2-2	CASSEPYREAGATGELFF	TGTGCCAGCAGTGAACCCTATAGGGAAGCGGGAGCCACCGGGGAGCTGTTTTTT
TRBV6-5	few	.	TRBJ2-5	CASSDGSGGMETQYF	TGTGCCAGCAGTGACGGGTCAGGGGGGATGGAGACCCAGTACTTC
TRBV4-3	.	.	TRBJ1-6	CASSQEGAWRHGDSPLHF	TGCGCCAGCAGCCAAGAGGGGGCTTGGAGACATGGGGATTCACCCCTCCACTTT
TRBV12-3/TRBV12-4	few	.	TRBJ2-3	CASSLSGTSTDTQYF	TGTGCCAGCAGTTTGTCAGGCACTAGCACAGATACGCAGTATTTT
TRBV5-6	once	.	TRBJ1-3	CASSLEDSGNTIYF	TGTGCCAGCAGCTTGGAGGATTCTGGAAACACCATATATTTT
TRBV4-1	.	.	TRBJ2-4	CASSQRWVAKNIQYF	TGCGCCAGCAGCCAACGATGGGTGGCCAAAAACATTCAGTACTTC
TRBV4-3	.	.	TRBJ1-3	CASSQDRTSGNTIYF	TGCGCCAGCAGCCAAGATAGGACCTCTGGAAACACCATATATTTT
TRBV10-3	many	TRBD1	TRBJ1-3	CAISDTGTVSGNTIYF	TGTGCCATCAGTGACACCGGGACAGTCTCTGGAAACACCATATATTTT
TRBV29-1	.	.	TRBJ2-1	CCDARGFF	TGCTGCGACGCTCGGGGCTTCTTC
TRBV7-9	.	.	TRBJ1-2	CASSLDQGLGYTF	TGTGCCAGCAGCTTAGATCAGGGATTGGGCTACACCTTC
TRBV6-5	.	.	TRBJ1-1	CASRKLMNTEAFF	TGTGCCAGCAGAAAGCTCATGAACACTGAAGCTTTCTTT
TRBV29-1	.	.	TRBJ2-5	CSVRMGGETQYF	TGCAGCGTCCGGATGGGGGGAGAGACCCAGTACTTC
TRBV7-2	few	.	TRBJ1-5	CASSLELSQPQHF	TGTGCCAGCAGCTTAGAATTGAGCCAGCCCCAGCATTTT
TRBV12-3/TRBV12-4	.	.	TRBJ1-2	CASRTSLGGGSSRQTF	TGTGCCAGCAGAACTTCCTTGGGGGGAGGAAGTTCACGACAGACCTTC
TRBV7-9	.	TRBD1	TRBJ2-2	CASSPSPIRTGGTGELFF	TGTGCCAGCAGCCCATCCCCTATACGGACAGGGGGCACCGGGGAGCTGTTTTTT
TRBV15	.	TRBD2	TRBJ2-5	CATSREGRAAIGETQYF	TGTGCCACCAGCAGAGAGGGGAGGGCGGCCATCGGGGAGACCCAGTACTTC
TRBV2	.	.	TRBJ2-1	CASRRGRSPYNEQFF	TGTGCCAGCAGGAGGGGGAGGTCCCCCTACAATGAGCAGTTCTTC
TRBV5-1	.	TRBD2	TRBJ2-1	CASSLARGLAAYNEQFF	TGCGCCAGCAGCTTGGCCCGGGGACTAGCGGCGTACAATGAGCAGTTCTTC
TRBV6-1	few	TRBD1	TRBJ2-5	CASSAHGTGPETQYF	TGTGCCAGCAGTGCTCACGGGACAGGGCCCGAGACCCAGTACTTC
TRBV3-1	many	TRBD1	TRBJ2-3	CASSQPTGGGDTQYF	TGTGCCAGCAGCCAACCGACAGGGGGAGGGGATACGCAGTATTTT
TRBV5-5	few	TRBD1	TRBJ1-2	CASSPGTGVGGYGYTF	TGTGCCAGCAGCCCCGGGACAGGGGTAGGAGGCTATGGCTACACCTTC
TRBV7-2	.	TRBD1	TRBJ1-5	CASSLEQGAAQPQHF	TGTGCCAGCAGCTTAGAACAGGGGGCGGCTCAGCCCCAGCATTTT
TRBV20-1	.	TRBD2	TRBJ2-1	CSARDLPSGTYNEQFF	TGCAGTGCTAGAGATCTCCCTAGCGGTACCTACAATGAGCAGTTCTTC
TRBV4-3	.	.	TRBJ1-1	CASSLVRGRNTEAFF	TGCGCCAGCAGCCTGGTGCGGGGGAGGAACACTGAAGCTTTCTTT
TRBV24-1	.	.	TRBJ2-2	CATSGNTGELFF	TGTGCCACCAGTGGCAACACCGGGGAGCTGTTTTTT
TRBV10-2	few	TRBD1	TRBJ1-1	CASIDRDRAAAEAFF	TGCGCCAGCATAGACCGGGACAGGGCGGCGGCTGAAGCTTTCTTT
TRBV5-1	.	TRBD2	TRBJ2-5	CASSPTSGGARETQYF	TGCGCCAGCAGCCCGACTAGCGGGGGGGCCAGAGAGACCCAGTACTTC
TRBV5-1	.	.	TRBJ1-1	CASSLEGRSTEAFF	TGCGCCAGCAGCTTGGAGGGGAGGAGCACTGAAGCTTTCTTT
TRBV6-5	.	.	TRBJ1-2	CASKRDYGYTF	TGTGCCAGCAAAAGGGACTATGGCTACACCTTC
TRBV9	.	TRBD1	TRBJ2-5	CASSVDRGETQYF	TGTGCCAGCAGCGTAGACAGGGGGGAGACCCAGTACTTC
TRBV2	few	TRBD2	TRBJ2-3	CASENLAGDMSTQYF	TGTGCCAGCGAAAATCTAGCGGGAGATATGAGCACGCAGTATTTT
TRBV11-2	.	.	TRBJ1-6	CASSFGGGKYSPLHF	TGTGCCAGCAGCTTTGGAGGCGGGAAATATTCACCCCTCCACTTT
TRBV9	.	.	TRBJ1-1	CASSVEGSGSAFF	TGTGCCAGCAGCGTAGAAGGTTCCGGTTCAGCTTTCTTT
TRBV4-3	.	.	TRBJ1-2	CASSQFYGGQRDGNTF	TGCGCCAGCAGCCAATTTTACGGGGGGCAAAGAGATGGCAACACCTTC